This T cell receptor beta chain was captured by sequencing in a study of T cell responses to AZD1222 COVID-19 vaccine. Study-wide points: Of spike-specific TCRs, nearly half reportedly target regions left unmutated in variants. Donor demographics were predominantly white British with a female majority; clonal diversity may be underestimated.

Regarding this clone: Its antigen is undetermined.

Germline values: CDR1 SGHKS, CDR2 YYEKEE (reference sequence). The CDR3 length is 16 residues. V gave up 1 base and J gave up 2 bases, with 13 bases separating them. TCRdb's table, derived via immunoSEQ multiplex PCR, lists solely in-frame clones and lacks some. Of fewer than 85,000 clones in the sample, 75% to 90% were seen once. This chain connects TRBV5-5 to TRBJ1-3; no clear D. The receptor comes from an adult in good health. This material consisted of peripheral blood, taken on day 0 of AZD1222 vaccination. Here the CDR3 DNA reads TGTGCCAGCAGCTTGCGTCCGGGAACAACTGGAAACACCATATATTTT. Protein: CASSLRPGTTGNTIYF.